The entry below gives a single T cell receptor beta chain sequence along with its context. RNA transcripts gave rise to amplified TCR beta CDR3 regions. Primed by the HTBI set, a first-round RT-PCR was run on the TCR CDR3. From the multiplex PCR reads, TCRdb called clonotypes with MiXCR, one entry per CDR3 protein. The sample contains 350,000 or so distinct CDR3 sequences, about 17% of which appear only once. The sample belongs to a study of T cells in Graves' hyperthyroidism and ophthalmopathy. At the level of the study: Peripheral blood sampling occurred at initial diagnosis, before any treatment.

Clinical symptoms, serum thyroxine and TRAb, thyroid ultrasound and orbital computed tomography were used for the diagnoses. Any symptoms of ophthalmopathy came after the first hyperthyroidism diagnosis, from which the blood sample dates. From germline, CDR1 is LGHNA and CDR2 YNFKEQ. V was pared by 0 bases and J by 3 bases, with 6 bases between. The CDR3 loop spans 13 amino acids. This receptor was identified in a young woman with Graves' hyperthyroidism that later progressed to Graves' ophthalmopathy. Sequenced input: blood. The chain couples TRBV4-2 to TRBJ2-7; a weak D match, TRBD1 (5 bases). The CDR3 DNA sequence: TGTGCCAGCAGCCAAGAAGGGGTCTACGAGCAGTACTTC. It translates to CASSQEGVYEQYF.